What follows are 22 T cell receptor beta chains derived from one specimen sequenced in a study of molecular identifiers for immune sequencing clone quantification. TCRdb re-derived calls from the PCR reads in MiXCR, one entry per CDR3 protein. This repertoire shows around 480,000 distinct CDR3 sequences, roughly 26% found once; its top ten account for 0.76%. Sequenced input: naive CD8+ T cells from blood, with Jurkat cell RNA spiked in. The subset denotes: FACS-sorted CD8+CD4-CCR7+CD45RA+ naive T cells. The source is a human donor in good health. Some libraries in this study had Jurkat cell RNA spiked in.

In this sample, this clonotype turned up many times. This chain uses TRBV7-9 with TRBJ2-3; D is possibly TRBD2 (5 bases). V was pared by 3 bases and J by 4 bases, with 8 bases between. The CDR3 extends over 13 amino acids. Per the germline V gene, CDR1 is SEHNR and CDR2 is FQNEAQ (reference sequence). DNA of the CDR3: TGTGCCAGCAGCTTTGTGGGAGCAGATACGCAGTATTTT. It is translated as CASSFVGADTQYF.

This clonotype was picked up a small number of times. J is TRBJ2-7 and V is TRBV29-1, with 9 bases that match TRBD1. The germline gives CDR1 SQVTM, CDR2 ANQGSEA. J was trimmed by 3 bases and V by 2 bases; bases with no gene match: 8. The CDR3 spans 15 residues. The CDR3 loop is CSVELGTGLVYEQYF. In nucleotides, the CDR3 is TGCAGCGTTGAACTGGGGACAGGGCTTGTCTACGAGCAGTACTTC.

The rearrangement uses TRBV18 and TRBJ2-6; D not resolved. Germline assignment: CDR1 KGHSH and CDR2 LQKENI. CDR3 length: 16 amino acids. With 1 base removed from V and 2 bases from J, the gap between germline ends came to 9 bases. CDR3 region: CASSPLESPGANVLTF. DNA for the CDR3: TGTGCCAGCTCACCACTCGAATCGCCTGGGGCCAACGTCCTGACTTTC.

This clonotype was counted at least ten times. The gene calls are TRBV4-1 and TRBJ1-1; no clear D. V was shortened by 0 bases and J by 3 bases, with 11 bases between the two germline ends. There are 15 residues in the CDR3. Per the germline V gene, CDR1 is MGHRA and CDR2 is YSYEKL. In nucleotides, the CDR3 is TGCGCCAGCAGCCAAGATCAGACATGGGACACTGAAGCTTTCTTT. Translating gives CASSQDQTWDTEAFF.

About this clonotype itself: This clone may be a read error of a much larger clone one base away. The chain uses TRBV12-5 and TRBJ2-1; 7 nucleotides agree with TRBD1. With 6 bases clipped from V and 5 bases from J, the junction kept 4 bases outside the gene matches. The germline V gene encodes CDR1 LGHNT and CDR2 FRNRAP. There are 13 residues in the CDR3. In nucleotides, the CDR3 is TGTGCTAGTGGCCCGGGACAGCACAATGAGCAGTTCTTC. As protein: CASGPGQHNEQFF.

In this sample, this clonotype turned up a few times. J is TRBJ2-1 and V is TRBV7-2, with 9 bases lining up with TRBD2. The length of the CDR3 is 15 residues. The germline V gene encodes CDR1 SGHTA and CDR2 FQGNSA. J was trimmed by 9 bases and V by 3 bases; bases with no gene match: 9. The CDR3: CASSFPGSGSGEQFF. In DNA form, the CDR3 reads TGTGCCAGCAGCTTCCCGGGTAGCGGGAGTGGTGAGCAGTTCTTC.

For this clonotype: With a much larger clone just one base away, this may be a read error. V usage is TRBV4-1 and J usage is TRBJ2-6, with no clear D. CDR1 and CDR2 from the germline V gene are MGHRA and YSYEKL. Trimming left V 8 bases short and J 0 bases short, with 17 bases between. This CDR3 contains 17 residues. The CDR3 DNA reads TGCGCCAGCCGCCCCAGGCCTGACCTCTCTGGGGCCAACGTCCTGACTTTC. Translating gives CASRPRPDLSGANVLTF.

This clonotype was seen a few times. This chain joins TRBV9 and TRBJ2-7, with 15 bases aligning to TRBD2. The CDR3 length is 18 residues. Unmatched junction bases numbered 12, after V lost 4 bases and J lost 4 bases. Germline V gene sequence: CDR1 SGDLS, CDR2 YYNGEE. CDR3 in amino acids: CASSPEGLAGGGRYEQYF. CDR3 nucleotides: TGTGCCAGCAGCCCGGAGGGACTAGCGGGAGGAGGGAGATACGAGCAGTACTTC.

This clonotype was seen only a few times. The chain recombines TRBV6-2 or TRBV6-3 with TRBJ2-1; 9 nucleotides agree with TRBD1. V shed 0 bases and J 10 bases; nucleotides not matched to a gene: 22. Germline assignment: CDR1 MNHEY and CDR2 SVGEGT. The CDR3 is 20 residues long. Here the CDR3 reads CASSYSSVRLPGQGFGEQFF. The CDR3 bases are TGTGCCAGCAGTTACTCGAGCGTTCGTCTCCCGGGACAGGGATTTGGGGAGCAGTTCTTC.

This clonotype occurred a few times. The chain links TRBV7-8 to TRBJ1-2; TRBD1 aligns across 9 bases. With 3 bases clipped from V and 3 bases from J, the junction kept 17 bases outside the gene matches. Germline-derived CDR1 and CDR2 are SGHVS and FQNEAQ. The CDR3 has 19 residues. The CDR3 here is CASSFATRGQGTIDYGYTF. As DNA, the CDR3 is TGTGCCAGCAGCTTCGCCACCCGCGGACAGGGGACCATCGACTATGGCTACACCTTC.

This clonotype appeared many times. CDR3 sequence reads: CASSFAQGSYEQYF. CDR3 in DNA: TGTGCCAGCAGTTTCGCACAGGGATCCTACGAGCAGTACTTC. The chain has TRBV27 and TRBJ2-7; D is possibly TRBD1 (6 bases). V lost 3 bases, J lost 1 base, and 10 bases lay in between. CDR1 MNHEY and CDR2 SMNVEV come from the germline V gene (reference sequence). The CDR3 is made up of 14 amino acids.

The CDR3 is CASSDSGTGGWNTGELFF. The CDR3 DNA follows: TGTGCCAGCAGCGACTCCGGGACAGGGGGCTGGAACACCGGGGAGCTGTTTTTT. The chain links TRBV14 to TRBJ2-2; TRBD1 matches 12 bases. The CDR3 is 18 residues long. The germline V gene has CDR1 SGHDN and CDR2 FVKESK. V lost 5 bases to trimming and J lost 1 base; unmatched junction nucleotides: 8.

This clonotype has just a few counts. This sequence joins TRBV13 and TRBJ2-3, with D maybe TRBD2 (6 bases). This CDR3 comprises 18 residues. The V end was cut by 7 bases, the J end by 0 bases, with 23 bases between. Germline CDR1 and CDR2: PRHDT and FYEKMQ (reference sequence). The CDR3 loop reads CASTLIESTRRSTDTQYF. CDR3 DNA sequence: TGTGCCAGCACCCTAATCGAATCGACTAGACGAAGCACAGATACGCAGTATTTT.

The chain joins TRBV19 to TRBJ1-6, with TRBD1 matching 7 bases. V was pared by 3 bases and J by 8 bases, with 10 bases of the junction left unmatched. Germline V gives CDR1 LNHDA, CDR2 SQIVND (reference sequence). The CDR3 is made up of 16 amino acids. This CDR3 reads CASSMGQRSWDSPLHF. CDR3 coding DNA: TGTGCCAGTAGTATGGGACAGCGATCCTGGGATTCACCCCTCCACTTT.

This clonotype came up a few times. V usage is TRBV19 and J usage is TRBJ1-5; possibly TRBD1 for D (6 bases). V was clipped by 1 base and J by 3 bases, with 10 bases between them. This CDR3 is 15 amino acids long. Germline lookup yields CDR1 LNHDA and CDR2 SQIVND (reference sequence). The CDR3 nucleotides read TGTGCCAGTAGTATAGGGACAGCCAACAATCAGCCCCAGCATTTT. Translating it yields CASSIGTANNQPQHF.

This clonotype was picked up many times. The gene calls are TRBV7-9 and TRBJ1-1; D is unresolved. Germline V gives CDR1 SEHNR, CDR2 FQNEAQ (reference sequence). The CDR3 runs 18 residues. Trimming shortened V by 1 base and J by 1 base, and 19 bases separated the two germline ends. The CDR3 DNA follows: TGTGCCAGCAGCTTAGACTCAGAACAAACAAAAGAGAACACTGAAGCTTTCTTT. Protein product: CASSLDSEQTKENTEAFF.

CDR3 in amino acids: CASSSTWIEETQYF. In DNA form, the CDR3 reads TGTGCCAGCAGCTCGACTTGGATTGAGGAGACCCAGTACTTC. The chain joins TRBV7-9 to TRBJ2-5; D is unresolved. Germline CDR1 is SEHNR and CDR2 is FQNEAQ (reference sequence). V lost 4 bases, J lost 5 bases, and 14 bases lay in between. The CDR3 runs to 14 residues.

The chain employs TRBV3-1 and TRBJ2-2; TRBD1 aligns across 8 bases. This CDR3 has 18 amino acids. Trimming took 2 bases from V and 1 from J; bases not matched to a gene: 9. Germline V gene data show CDR1 as LGHDT and CDR2 as YNNKEL (reference sequence). The CDR3 DNA is TGTGCCAGCAGCCAACGCGCCTGGACAGGGCGGAACACCGGGGAGCTGTTTTTT. Amino acid sequence: CASSQRAWTGRNTGELFF.

For this clonotype: A read error may account for a junction end that differs from germline. The genes are TRBV7-9 and TRBJ2-1; perhaps TRBD1 as D (5 bases). Germline V lookup: CDR1 SEHNR, CDR2 FQNEAQ (reference sequence). This CDR3 contains 14 residues. DNA for the CDR3: TGTGTCAGCAGCTCCGACCAGGGCGACAATGAGCAGTTCTTC. It codes for CVSSSDQGDNEQFF.

This clonotype appeared a few times. The chain employs TRBV5-4 and TRBJ2-7; no clear D gene. Trimming removed 3 bases from V and 5 bases from J, with 12 bases in between. CDR3 size: 13 residues. Looked up from germline, CDR1 is SGHNT and CDR2 is YYREEE (reference sequence). CDR3 protein: CASSYEESHEQYF. Here the CDR3 DNA reads TGTGCCAGCAGCTACGAGGAGTCCCACGAGCAGTACTTC.

Concerning this clonotype: One end of the junction fails to match germline, which may point to a read error. V is TRBV3-1 and J is TRBJ2-7; possible D gene TRBD1, 6 bases. CDR3 length: 15 amino acids. Germline CDR1 is LGHDT and CDR2 is YNNKEL (reference sequence). CDR3: CASRPLRPGAGEPSF. The CDR3 nucleotides are TGTGCCAGCCGCCCCCTCCGGCCAGGGGCTGGCGAGCCGTCCTTC.

The chain joins TRBV3-1 to TRBJ2-3; D uncertain. Between the trimmed V and J ends, which lost 2 bases and 2 bases, there was a span of 14 bases. Germline values: CDR1 LGHDT, CDR2 YNNKEL (reference sequence). CDR3 length: 16 amino acids. Written as DNA, the CDR3 is TGTGCCAGCAGCCAACTCAGCAGAACCTTCACAGATACGCAGTATTTT. This gives the protein CASSQLSRTFTDTQYF.